This entry lists 26 T cell receptor beta chains sequenced from one sample in a study of breast tumors, draining lymph nodes, adjacent tissues. Each CDR3 protein gets one entry after TCRdb re-called the multiplex PCR reads with MiXCR. Among around 130,000 distinct CDR3 sequences listed, 30% to 35% were seen once. Samples came from axillary lymph nodes draining the breast cancer. Sequenced: axillary lymph node tissue. The origin of the receptors is a female donor with breast cancer. Some clones in this sample may be carry-over from other donors' samples.

Many counts were recorded for this clonotype. The chain has TRBV6-1 and TRBJ1-2; tentatively, D is TRBD1 (6 bases). Germline CDR1 MNHNS, CDR2 SASEGT. The CDR3 runs 12 residues. V was pared by 6 bases and J by 8 bases, with 13 bases between. The CDR3 region is CASRQGARGYTF. DNA for the CDR3: TGTGCCAGCAGACAGGGCGCCCGGGGCTACACCTTC.

This clonotype was recorded at least ten times. The chain recombines TRBV2 with TRBJ2-1; 9 nucleotides align to TRBD1. V was clipped by 3 bases and J by 6 bases; unmatched bases: 12. CDR1 and CDR2 (germline): SNHLY, FYNNEI. The CDR3 runs to 17 residues. The CDR3 is CASSDLLTGQGTNEQFF. For the CDR3, the DNA is TGTGCCAGCAGTGACCTCCTCACGGGACAGGGCACCAATGAGCAGTTCTTC.

This clonotype appeared many times. The chain is built from TRBV20-1 and TRBJ2-5; D gene uncertain. The germline V gene encodes CDR1 DFQATT and CDR2 SNEGSKA (reference sequence). V was pared by 3 bases and J by 1 base, with 3 bases between. The CDR3 loop spans 11 amino acids. The CDR3 bases are TGCAGTGCTAGCCCCCAAGAGACCCAGTACTTC. Residues: CSASPQETQYF.

Many counts were recorded for this clonotype. The chain uses TRBV20-1 and TRBJ1-2; 7 nucleotides align to TRBD1. Germline values: CDR1 DFQATT, CDR2 SNEGSKA (reference sequence). Trimming removed 3 bases from V and 8 bases from J; junction bases left unmatched: 6. The CDR3 length is 12 residues. The CDR3 bases are TGCAGTGCTAGGGGTCAGGGGGAGGGCTACACCTTC. Translation gives CSARGQGEGYTF.

This clonotype was seen a few times. A much larger clone is a single base away; this may be a read error. This chain uses TRBV20-1 with TRBJ2-1; possible D gene TRBD1, 5 bases. This CDR3 has 13 residues. Germline V lookup: CDR1 DFQATT, CDR2 SNEGSKA (reference sequence). CDR3 loop: CSATHFADNAQFF. Here the CDR3 DNA reads TGCAGTGCCACGCATTTCGCGGACAATGCGCAGTTCTTC.

This clonotype was recorded at least ten times. The chain couples TRBV3-1 to TRBJ1-2; 8 bases fit TRBD1. CDR3 size: 14 residues. Germline CDR1 and CDR2: LGHDT and YNNKEL (reference sequence). Trimming removed 6 bases from V and 3 bases from J; junction bases left unmatched: 6. CDR3 residues: CASSRQGADYGYTF. CDR3 sequence (DNA): TGTGCCAGCAGTCGCCAGGGGGCGGACTATGGCTACACCTTC. The full variable domain, completed using reference TRBV3-1 and TRBJ1-2, is DTAVSQTPKYLVTQMGNDKSIKCEQNLGHDTMYWYKQDSKKFLKIMFSYNNKELIINETVPNRFSPKSPDKAHLNLHINSLELGDSAVYFCASSRQGADYGYTFGSGTRLTVV.

In this sample, this clonotype turned up many times. This chain connects TRBV4-1 to TRBJ2-5, with 8 bases aligning to TRBD1. Unmatched junction bases numbered 7, after V lost 5 bases and J lost 5 bases. This CDR3 is built from 14 residues. Germline lookup yields CDR1 MGHRA and CDR2 YSYEKL. CDR3 bases: TGCGCCAGCAGCTCCCAGGGGGCTTGGGAGACCCAGTACTTC. This encodes CASSSQGAWETQYF.

This clonotype was counted ten times or more. V usage is TRBV30 and J usage is TRBJ2-7; a weak D match, TRBD1 (5 bases). Germline CDR1 reads GTSNPN; CDR2 reads SVGIG (reference sequence). The V and J ends lost 4 bases and 0 bases respectively, with 13 bases between them. CDR3 size: 14 residues. The CDR3 DNA follows: TGTGCCTGGACCAGGACACTCAGCTCCTACGAGCAGTACTTC. Protein: CAWTRTLSSYEQYF.

This clonotype has a count of ten or more. The rearrangement links TRBV6-2 or TRBV6-3 to TRBJ2-1; 7 positions match TRBD2. The CDR3 loop spans 16 amino acids. Germline trimming cut 4 bases from V and 2 bases from J; bases unmatched to any gene: 8. Germline-derived CDR1 and CDR2 are MNHEY and SVGEGT. The CDR3 DNA reads TGTGCCAGCAGTTCCCAGGTGGCGGGGGCCTACAATGAGCAGTTCTTC. Its translation: CASSSQVAGAYNEQFF.

Of note for this clonotype: One base away lies a much larger clone, so this may be a sequencing read error. The CDR3 protein is CASSPPSGNPNYGYTF. In DNA, the CDR3 is TGTGCCAGCTCACCACCGAGCGGCAACCCTAACTATGGCTACACCTTC. The gene calls are TRBV18 and TRBJ1-2; D uncertain. Per the germline V gene, CDR1 is KGHSH and CDR2 is LQKENI. The V and J ends lost 0 bases and 0 bases respectively, with 11 bases between them. This CDR3 has 16 residues.

The sample holds many counts of this clonotype. This rearrangement joins TRBV24-1 to TRBJ1-2; D unresolved. In germline, CDR1 is KGHDR, CDR2 SFDVKD. This CDR3 spans 12 amino acids. V dropped 5 bases and J dropped 3 bases, with 6 bases sitting between them. The CDR3 is CATSVKDYGYTF. The CDR3 region has the DNA TGTGCCACCAGTGTTAAAGACTATGGCTACACCTTC.

The sample holds many counts of this clonotype. The J gene is TRBJ1-6, the V gene TRBV20-1, with D unclear. Germline CDR1 reads DFQATT; CDR2 reads SNEGSKA (reference sequence). The V and J ends lost 3 bases and 10 bases respectively, with 16 bases between them. This CDR3 comprises 14 residues. The DNA for the CDR3 is TGCAGTGCTAGGACCCGGGGTGTAGAGTCACCCCTCCACTTT. Its protein product is CSARTRGVESPLHF.

This clonotype has ten or more counts. The chain links TRBV15 to TRBJ1-5; D remains ambiguous. V was cut by 1 base and J by 2 bases, with 3 bases left in between. There are 13 residues in the CDR3. In germline, CDR1 is LNHNV, CDR2 YYDKDF (reference sequence). The CDR3 here is CATSRVGNQPQHF. For the CDR3, the DNA is TGTGCCACCAGCAGAGTGGGCAATCAGCCCCAGCATTTT.

This clonotype was counted many times. The chain is built from TRBV5-4 and TRBJ2-1; TRBD2 agrees at 13 bases. Germline V lookup: CDR1 SGHNT, CDR2 YYREEE (reference sequence). Unmatched junction bases numbered 5, after V lost 5 bases and J lost 3 bases. This CDR3 region has 16 residues. CDR3 region: CASRNGLAGDYNEQFF. CDR3 DNA: TGTGCCAGCAGAAATGGACTAGCGGGGGACTACAATGAGCAGTTCTTC.

This clonotype was found many times. The chain is built from TRBV7-3 and TRBJ2-3, with 9 bases identical to TRBD2. Germline V gene sequence: CDR1 SGHTA, CDR2 FQGTGA. This CDR3 has 17 amino acids. The J segment lost 1 base and the V segment lost 5 bases, leaving 10 bases of the junction unmatched. The CDR3 bases are TGTGCCAGCAGCCCCCGGAAAATAGCGGGGGGCACAGATACGCAGTATTTT. Translated: CASSPRKIAGGTDTQYF.

Turning to this clonotype: Being one base from a much bigger clone, this may be a read error. This chain uses TRBV6-6 with TRBJ2-5; 8 nucleotides align to TRBD2. The CDR3 sequence is 15 residues long. Germline loops: CDR1 MNHNY, CDR2 SVGAGI (reference sequence). V lost 5 bases and J lost 9; bases outside the gene matches: 14. The DNA of the CDR3 is TGTGCCAGCAGTCCCGGAGGTGCGGGGGGAAAGGCCCAGTACTTC. The encoded protein is CASSPGGAGGKAQYF.

The J gene is TRBJ1-6, the V gene TRBV7-9; D unresolved. In germline, CDR1 is SEHNR, CDR2 FQNEAQ (reference sequence). Deletions cut 8 bases from V and 6 bases from J, with 14 bases between. The CDR3 spans 14 residues. DNA for the CDR3: TGTGCCAGCGGCAAAAGCGGTCCTAATTCACCCCTCCACTTT. Translated: CASGKSGPNSPLHF.

This clonotype was found many times. The chain couples TRBV28 to TRBJ2-1; 12 bases fit TRBD2. CDR3 size: 15 residues. Germline V CDR1 and CDR2: MDHEN, SYDVKM. V dropped 2 bases and J dropped 7; count of bases not matched to a gene: 3. The CDR3 DNA is TGTGCCAGCAGTTTACCTGGACTAGCGGGAAATGAGCAGTTCTTC. Encoded protein: CASSLPGLAGNEQFF. The full variable domain, with the rest looked up from reference TRBV28 and TRBJ2-1, is DVKVTQSSRYLVKRTGEKVFLECVQDMDHENMFWYRQDPGLGLRLIYFSYDVKMKEKGDIPEGYSVSREKKERFSLILESASTNQTSMYLCASSLPGLAGNEQFFGPGTRLTVL.

This clonotype came up many times. This chain uses TRBV3-2 with TRBJ2-7. TRBV3-2 is tagged as a pseudogene. CDR3 length equals 16 residues. The CDR3 region is CASSQDRAPTTYEQYV. CDR3 nucleotides: TGTGCCAGCAGCCAAGATCGGGCTCCTACCACCTACGAGCAGTACGTC.

This clonotype was recorded at least ten times. This chain connects TRBV5-1 to TRBJ2-3; possibly TRBD1 or TRBD2 for D (5 bases each). Trimming stripped 5 bases from V and 6 bases from J, with 25 bases between. The CDR3 spans 17 residues. Germline V gene data show CDR1 as SGHRS and CDR2 as YFSETQ. The CDR3 is CASRDGTGFPLGDTQYF. CDR3 nucleotide sequence: TGCGCCAGCAGGGACGGGACGGGCTTCCCCTTAGGGGATACGCAGTATTTT.

This clonotype appeared many times. This chain uses TRBV19 with TRBJ1-5; unclear D gene. CDR1 is LNHDA and CDR2 is SQIVND in the germline V gene (reference sequence). V dropped 7 bases and J dropped 4 bases, with 11 bases sitting between them. The CDR3 has 13 residues. CDR3: CASTWGRNQPQHF. In DNA form, the CDR3 reads TGTGCCAGTACGTGGGGTAGGAATCAGCCCCAGCATTTT.

This clonotype was seen only a few times. This sequence joins TRBV10-3 and TRBJ1-1; TRBD1 is a possible D gene (6 bases). The V gene lost 7 bases and the J gene lost 11 bases, with 20 bases spanning the gap. Germline V CDR1 and CDR2: ENHRY, SYGVKD. This CDR3 has 13 residues. The CDR3 sequence: CAITSAGGQAAFF. The CDR3 DNA reads as TGTGCCATCACCTCGGCGGGGGGCCAGGCCGCTTTCTTT.

The chain uses TRBV18 and TRBJ2-3; D is perhaps TRBD1 or TRBD2 (5 bases each). The CDR3 runs to 16 residues. Germline CDR1 and CDR2: KGHSH and LQKENI. V was cut by 6 bases and J by 0 bases, with 16 bases left in between. The CDR3 region is CASSPRGTSSTDTQYF. DNA of the CDR3: TGTGCCAGCTCTCCCCGGGGCACCTCTAGCACAGATACGCAGTATTTT.

This clonotype showed up many times. This chain connects TRBV11-3 to TRBJ2-2; 9 positions agree with TRBD2. The CDR3 runs 16 residues. V trimming: 5 bases; J trimming: 5 bases; junction bases outside the gene matches: 9. Germline V lookup: CDR1 SGHNT, CDR2 YENEEA. The chain's CDR3 is CASSTAGGGGTGELFF. CDR3 DNA: TGTGCCAGCAGCACAGCGGGGGGAGGAGGTACCGGGGAGCTGTTTTTT.

This clonotype was recorded once. The junction departs from germline at one end; a sequencing error may be responsible. The V call is TRBV7-9, the J call TRBJ2-3; 8 positions match TRBD1. Germline CDR1 reads SEHNR; CDR2 reads FQNEAQ (reference sequence). The CDR3 has 16 residues. The CDR3 spells CASSSVYGQGTGTQYF. CDR3 DNA sequence: TGTGCCAGCAGCTCAGTGTACGGACAGGGCACAGGTACGCAGTATTTT.

On this clonotype: Just one base apart from a much larger clone, this may be a read error. The gene calls are TRBV6-1 and TRBJ2-1; D ambiguous. Trimming removed 2 bases at V and 2 bases at J, with 13 bases between. The CDR3 totals 16 residues. Germline CDR1 MNHNS, CDR2 SASEGT. CDR3: CASSERRSRTYNEQFF. CDR3 DNA: TGTGCCAGCAGTGAACGACGGAGTCGGACCTACAATGAGCAGTTCTTC.